What follows are 30 T cell receptor beta chains derived from one specimen sequenced in a study of beta chain features in type 1 diabetes. Study results and limitations: All four CD4+ subsets of Type 1 diabetes patients contained TCRB CDR3s that were moderately but significantly shorter.

Investigators reverse transcribed all isolated RNA, so they sequenced expressed TCRB transcripts. Sequencing was performed with immunoSEQ multiplex PCR; in TCRdb, only in-frame clones are kept and a portion is missing. The repertoire includes approximately 260,000 clones, around 24% of them detected once, and around 0.013% sits in the top ten. For these TCRs, the target antigens are not known. Sequenced: naive CD4+ T cells from blood. These receptors were collected from a woman aged 25 to 39 with type 1 diabetes.

In its sample, this clone was seen a few times. The CDR3, as DNA: TGTGCCATCAGTGAGTCAACAGGGTTGGAGACCCAGTACTTC. Translation gives CAISESTGLETQYF. V usage is TRBV10-3 and J usage is TRBJ2-5; tentative D call: TRBD1 (6 bases). Between the trimmed V and J ends, which lost 0 bases and 5 bases, there was a span of 10 bases. CDR3 length: 14 residues. Germline V gives CDR1 ENHRY, CDR2 SYGVKD.

The chain has TRBV9 and TRBJ2-1, with D maybe TRBD2 (7 bases). The CDR3 consists of 13 residues. The V end lost 6 bases, the J end lost 8 bases, and 15 bases lay between the germline ends. CDR1 and CDR2 (germline): SGDLS, YYNGEE. CDR3 sequence reads: CASNPGGGDEQFF. CDR3 coding DNA: TGTGCCAGCAACCCTGGGGGGGGCGATGAGCAGTTCTTC.

The chain links TRBV6-5 to TRBJ2-1; TRBD2 matches 8 bases. J was trimmed by 12 bases and V by 0 bases; bases with no gene match: 7. The germline gives CDR1 MNHEY, CDR2 SVGAGI. This CDR3 region has 14 residues. DNA for the CDR3: TGTGCCAGCAGTTACTCGGCGGGAGGCACCTTGCAGTTCTTC. It yields the protein CASSYSAGGTLQFF.

This chain connects TRBV30 to TRBJ2-1, with 11 bases that match TRBD2. With 4 bases clipped from V and 6 bases from J, the junction kept 5 bases outside the gene matches. Per germline, CDR1 GTSNPN and CDR2 SVGIG (reference sequence). The CDR3 sequence is 14 residues long. The CDR3 loop is CAWTRLAGINEQFF. In nucleotides, the CDR3 is TGTGCCTGGACTAGACTAGCGGGGATCAATGAGCAGTTCTTC.

This clone came up a few times. Relative to the germline gene, one junction end is altered; a read error may explain this. The J gene is TRBJ2-1, the V gene TRBV4-1, with TRBD2 identical over 7 bases. The germline CDR1 and CDR2 sequences are MGHRA and YSYEKL. The CDR3 runs 16 residues. The CDR3 reads CASSQDVVAGHNEQFF. CDR3 DNA sequence: TGTGCCAGCAGCCAAGATGTAGTAGCGGGCCACAATGAGCAGTTCTTC.

This clone was seen a handful of times. This chain links TRBV29-1 with TRBJ1-1; D possibly corresponds to TRBD1 (6 bases). V shed 5 bases and J shed 3 bases, with 22 bases lying between them. In germline, CDR1 is SQVTM, CDR2 ANQGSEA. The CDR3 covers 16 residues. The CDR3 DNA reads TGCAGCGTTCTCGCTGGCCCGCAGGGGTATTACACTGAAGCTTTCTTT. This gives the protein CSVLAGPQGYYTEAFF.

This clone was seen a single time. The genes are TRBV6-6 and TRBJ1-2; D is ambiguous. The length of the CDR3 is 15 residues. Germline V CDR1 and CDR2: MNHNY, SVGAGI (reference sequence). V lost 2 bases and J 5 bases, leaving 15 bases between the germline ends. CDR3: CASSYGGGKGYGYTF. For the CDR3, the DNA is TGTGCCAGCAGTTACGGTGGAGGGAAAGGGTATGGCTACACCTTC.

This clone was recorded a few times. V and J are TRBV25-1 and TRBJ2-1; 15 nucleotides align to TRBD2. The CDR3 runs 18 residues. Per germline, CDR1 MGHDK and CDR2 SYGVNS. J gave up 8 bases and V 6 bases, and 14 bases lay outside the gene matches. The DNA for the CDR3 is TGTGCCAGCAGGAAGATGGCCTCGGGACTAGCGGGAGGACATGAGCAGTTCTTC. Translation: CASRKMASGLAGGHEQFF.

This clone was detected a few times. The V and J genes are TRBV5-6 and TRBJ1-4, with TRBD1 as a possible D gene (5 bases). Germline V gene sequence: CDR1 SGHDT, CDR2 YYEEEE. V was trimmed by 2 bases and J by 8 bases, leaving 10 bases between them. The CDR3 totals 13 residues. CDR3 protein: CASSFQGGEKLFF. The CDR3 DNA sequence: TGTGCCAGCAGCTTCCAGGGAGGGGAAAAACTGTTTTTT.

CDR3 DNA: TGTGCCTGGAGTGTGACAGGGGGATTGGAAAAACTGTTTTTT. This codes for CAWSVTGGLEKLFF. This chain links TRBV30 with TRBJ1-4, with 9 bases fitting TRBD1. Per the germline V gene, CDR1 is GTSNPN and CDR2 is SVGIG (reference sequence). V dropped 0 bases and J dropped 8; count of bases not matched to a gene: 4. The CDR3 extends over 14 amino acids.

The rearrangement uses TRBV11-2 and TRBJ1-2, with 11 bases identical to TRBD1. The germline V gene encodes CDR1 SGHAT and CDR2 FQNNGV. There are 16 residues in the CDR3. J was trimmed by 4 bases and V by 0 bases; bases with no gene match: 4. The CDR3: CASSLEGQGAIYGYTF. CDR3 bases: TGTGCCAGCAGCTTAGAAGGACAGGGGGCTATCTATGGCTACACCTTC. The full variable domain, with the rest looked up from reference TRBV11-2 and TRBJ1-2, is EAGVAQSPRYKIIEKRQSVAFWCNPISGHATLYWYQQILGQGPKLLIQFQNNGVVDDSQLPKDRFSAERLKGVDSTLKIQPAKLEDSAVYLCASSLEGQGAIYGYTFGSGTRLTVV.

V usage is TRBV4-2 and J usage is TRBJ2-1; D not certain. V lost 0 bases, J lost 2 bases, and 8 bases lay in between. This CDR3 region has 15 residues. The V gene's germline CDR1 is LGHNA and CDR2 YNFKEQ. Here the CDR3 reads CASSQDEPPYNEQFF. DNA of the CDR3: TGTGCCAGCAGCCAAGATGAGCCGCCCTACAATGAGCAGTTCTTC.

This clone was counted between two and nine times. The chain links TRBV7-2 to TRBJ2-3; D possibly corresponds to TRBD2 (5 bases). Per germline, CDR1 SGHTA and CDR2 FQGNSA. The CDR3 is 15 amino acids. The ends were cut back, 2 bases at V and 2 bases at J, with 11 bases in the middle. The CDR3 nucleotides are TGTGCCAGCAGCTTAAACAGCGGAAACACAGATACGCAGTATTTT. Translation: CASSLNSGNTDTQYF.

V is TRBV2 and J is TRBJ2-7; 10 positions agree with TRBD2. This CDR3 contains 14 residues. The V segment lost 6 bases and the J segment 5 bases; nucleotides outside the gene matches: 7. CDR1 is SNHLY, CDR2 FYNNEI, per germline. CDR3 sequence (DNA): TGTGCCAGCAGGAGCGGGAGGGGAAGGAACGAGCAGTACTTC. This codes for CASRSGRGRNEQYF.

The rearrangement links TRBV7-9 to TRBJ1-1, with 7 bases aligning to TRBD1. There are 15 residues in the CDR3. V dropped 4 bases and J dropped 3; count of bases not matched to a gene: 8. Germline loops: CDR1 SEHNR, CDR2 FQNEAQ (reference sequence). CDR3 DNA: TGTGCCAGCAGCTCCTATAACACAGGGGACACTGAAGCTTTCTTT. It translates to CASSSYNTGDTEAFF.

The V and J genes are TRBV6-1 and TRBJ2-1; 9 bases match TRBD2. The V gene end was trimmed by 7 bases and the J gene end by 8 bases; junction bases not matched to a gene: 9. CDR3 length equals 14 residues. Germline V gives CDR1 MNHNS, CDR2 SASEGT. The CDR3 nucleotides are TGTGCCAGCACCATTAGCGGGAGAGGGGATGAGCAGTTCTTC. Its translation is CASTISGRGDEQFF.

The V call is TRBV5-4, the J call TRBJ2-3, with 8 nucleotides matching TRBD1. V was clipped by 0 bases and J by 0 bases; unmatched bases: 12. This CDR3 spans 19 amino acids. The germline CDR1 and CDR2 sequences are SGHNT and YYREEE (reference sequence). The CDR3 sequence is CASSLGSVYRGTSTDTQYF. The CDR3 DNA reads as TGTGCCAGCAGCTTGGGAAGTGTTTACAGGGGGACTAGCACAGATACGCAGTATTTT.

The J gene is TRBJ2-7, the V gene TRBV4-1, with a tentative D call TRBD2 (6 bases). Germline lookup yields CDR1 MGHRA and CDR2 YSYEKL. Trimming shortened V by 4 bases and J by 6 bases, and 22 bases separated the two germline ends. The CDR3 is 16 amino acids. The DNA for the CDR3 is TGCGCCAGCAGCCGCCGGGACTTCTGGGACGAAGGCGAGCAGTACTTC. Amino acids: CASSRRDFWDEGEQYF.

The rearrangement uses TRBV5-1 and TRBJ2-7; D unclear. Trimming cost V 1 base and J 7 bases, with 15 bases left between them. The germline V gene encodes CDR1 SGHRS and CDR2 YFSETQ. CDR3 length equals 14 residues. The CDR3 region is CASSLTILSGEQYF. The CDR3 nucleotides are TGCGCCAGCAGCTTGACTATCCTCTCCGGGGAGCAGTACTTC. The whole variable domain, remainder taken from reference TRBV5-1 and TRBJ2-7, is KAGVTQTPRYLIKTRGQQVTLSCSPISGHRSVSWYQQTPGQGLQFLFEYFSETQRNKGNFPGRFSGRQFSNSRSEMNVSTLELGDSALYLCASSLTILSGEQYFGPGTRLTVT.

V and J are TRBV29-1 and TRBJ2-3, with 8 bases that match TRBD2. The CDR3 contains 14 residues. Germline-derived CDR1 and CDR2 are SQVTM and ANQGSEA. The trim removed 8 bases at V and 4 bases at J, leaving 11 bases unmatched. CDR3 bases: TGCAGCTCAAATGGAGCGGGAGTGGCAGATACGCAGTATTTT. Translating it yields CSSNGAGVADTQYF.

The rearrangement uses TRBV19 and TRBJ1-1; perhaps TRBD1 as D (5 bases). CDR1 and CDR2 from the germline V gene are LNHDA and SQIVND (reference sequence). The CDR3 length is 15 residues. V was trimmed by 3 bases and J by 2 bases, leaving 13 bases between them. The CDR3 DNA is TGTGCCAGTAGTATGTCCCGGACACTCAACACTGAAGCTTTCTTT. Its translation is CASSMSRTLNTEAFF.

The rearrangement joins TRBV27 to TRBJ2-7; D gene ambiguous. V lost 4 bases to trimming and J lost 1 base, with 17 bases between them. The germline V gene encodes CDR1 MNHEY and CDR2 SMNVEV (reference sequence). This CDR3 is 16 amino acids long. The CDR3 bases are TGTGCCAGCAGTTGGCTAAAGGAGACCGCGTCCTACGAGCAGTACTTC. Protein product: CASSWLKETASYEQYF.

The gene calls are TRBV30 and TRBJ2-2, with D perhaps matching TRBD1 (5 bases). Per the germline V gene, CDR1 is GTSNPN and CDR2 is SVGIG (reference sequence). Trimming left V 2 bases short and J 5 bases short, with 9 bases between. The CDR3 has 13 residues. CDR3 nucleotide sequence: TGTGCCTGGAGTTTAGGGGTTACCGGGGAGCTGTTTTTT. This gives the protein CAWSLGVTGELFF.

V and J are TRBV9 and TRBJ2-1; TRBD2 matches at 11 bases. The V and J ends lost 4 bases and 8 bases, in that order; junction bases with no gene match: 14. Germline V gene data show CDR1 as SGDLS and CDR2 as YYNGEE. The CDR3 is 17 amino acids. CDR3 in amino acids: CASSPLIASGRHDEQFF. The CDR3 DNA follows: TGTGCCAGCAGCCCCCTGATTGCTAGCGGGAGGCACGATGAGCAGTTCTTC.

The chain employs TRBV28 and TRBJ2-1; D remains ambiguous. Looked up from germline, CDR1 is MDHEN and CDR2 is SYDVKM. The length of the CDR3 is 13 residues. Trimming took 3 bases from V and 7 from J, leaving 10 bases between them. CDR3: CASSLSTPNEQFF. CDR3 in DNA: TGTGCCAGCAGTTTGTCTACCCCGAATGAGCAGTTCTTC.

This rearrangement joins TRBV9 to TRBJ2-7, with 7 bases that match TRBD1. Germline loops: CDR1 SGDLS, CDR2 YYNGEE. V gave up 3 bases and J gave up 9 bases; unmatched junction bases: 6. The CDR3 sequence is 12 residues long. CDR3 bases: TGTGCCAGCAGCGCCTCCGGACAGGCGCAGTACTTC. It encodes CASSASGQAQYF.

This clone was observed a handful of times. This chain joins TRBV7-2 and TRBJ2-1, with unresolved D. V shed 5 bases and J shed 4 bases, with 12 bases lying between them. The CDR3 spans 14 residues. The germline V gene encodes CDR1 SGHTA and CDR2 FQGNSA. CDR3 coding DNA: TGTGCCAGCAGCCGAGAGGTCGGATACAATGAGCAGTTCTTC. Translation gives CASSREVGYNEQFF.

This clone was observed a handful of times. V is TRBV29-1 and J is TRBJ2-3, with D tentatively TRBD2 (7 bases). With 3 bases removed from V and 2 bases from J, the gap between germline ends came to 15 bases. This CDR3 is built from 15 residues. Germline V gene sequence: CDR1 SQVTM, CDR2 ANQGSEA. The CDR3 region has the DNA TGCAGCGTTGACGGGGCGCGGGGGCCCACAGATACGCAGTATTTT. Its protein is CSVDGARGPTDTQYF.

This clone was picked up a small number of times. This chain joins TRBV30 and TRBJ2-7; TRBD2 might be the D (5 bases). V lost 3 bases, J lost 3 bases, and 9 bases lay in between. The germline CDR1 and CDR2 sequences are GTSNPN and SVGIG (reference sequence). The CDR3 spans 12 residues. The CDR3 protein is CAWSPDFYEQYF. In nucleotides, the CDR3 is TGTGCCTGGAGCCCGGACTTCTACGAGCAGTACTTC.

The CDR3 DNA follows: TGTGCCATCAGTGGTTCCGCGGGAGTCGGGCAGTTCTTC. Its protein is CAISGSAGVGQFF. The chain couples TRBV10-3 to TRBJ2-1, with 7 nucleotides matching TRBD2. The CDR3 runs to 13 residues. J was trimmed by 12 bases and V by 4 bases; bases with no gene match: 9. The germline V gene encodes CDR1 ENHRY and CDR2 SYGVKD.